This TCR beta chain was captured by sequencing in a study of CD8 T cells in Susac syndrome. The V segment lost 0 bases and the J segment 0 bases; nucleotides outside the gene matches: 4. The germline V gene encodes CDR1 SGHRS and CDR2 YFSETQ. The length of the CDR3 is 16 residues. Roughly 0.45 to 1 ug RNA was reverse transcribed with random hexamers. The TCR beta CDR3 was amplified by immunoSEQ multiplex PCR across 54 Vbeta, 13 Jbeta. MiXCR, applied by TCRdb to the immunoSEQ multiplex PCR reads, yields one record per CDR3 protein. The sample lists over 140,000 distinct CDR3 sequences, 85% to 95% occurring once.

V is TRBV5-1 and J is TRBJ2-3; TRBD2 aligns across 7 bases. Sequenced material: CD4+ T cells from PBMCs. This TCR came from a human donor with Susac syndrome. CDR3 in DNA: TGCGCCAGCAGCTTGGCCCCGACTAGCAGCACAGATACGCAGTATTTT. This translates into CASSLAPTSSTDTQYF.